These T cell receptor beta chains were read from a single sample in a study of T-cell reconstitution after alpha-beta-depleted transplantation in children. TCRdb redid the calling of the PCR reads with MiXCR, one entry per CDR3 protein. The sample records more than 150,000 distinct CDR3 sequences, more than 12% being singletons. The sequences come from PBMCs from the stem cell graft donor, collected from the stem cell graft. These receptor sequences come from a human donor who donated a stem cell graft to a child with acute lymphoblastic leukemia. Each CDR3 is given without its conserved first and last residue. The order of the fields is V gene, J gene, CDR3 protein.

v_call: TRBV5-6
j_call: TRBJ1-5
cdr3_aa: ASSLGVRGNQPQH

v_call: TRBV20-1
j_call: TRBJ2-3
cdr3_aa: SASRGRGDTQY

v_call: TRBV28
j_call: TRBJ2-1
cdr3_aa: ASTGSSGYNEQF

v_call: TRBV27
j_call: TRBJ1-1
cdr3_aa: ASSIRDRANTEAF

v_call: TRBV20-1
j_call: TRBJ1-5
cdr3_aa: SARDGNQPQH

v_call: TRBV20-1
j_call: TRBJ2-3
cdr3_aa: SAILFRGGADTQY

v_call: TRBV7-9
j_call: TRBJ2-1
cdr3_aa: ASSFALTRPSYNEQF

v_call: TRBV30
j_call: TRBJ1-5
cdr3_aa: AWSRKAQEPQH

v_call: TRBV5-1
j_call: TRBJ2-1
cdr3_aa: ASVSGTEGNEQF

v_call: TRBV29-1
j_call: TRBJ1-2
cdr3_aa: SVPGQVKTPSNYGYT

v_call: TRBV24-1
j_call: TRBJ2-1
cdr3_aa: ATSGGSYEQF

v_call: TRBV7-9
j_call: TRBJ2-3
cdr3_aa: ASSLDGGGKDTQY

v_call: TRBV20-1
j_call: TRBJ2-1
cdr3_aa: SARRFMSDNEQF

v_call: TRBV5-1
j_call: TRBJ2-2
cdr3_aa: ASSLRRAQGTGELF

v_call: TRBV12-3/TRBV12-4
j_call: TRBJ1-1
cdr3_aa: ASNHGGPGGNTEAF

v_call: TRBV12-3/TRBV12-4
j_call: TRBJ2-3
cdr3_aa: ASNLGTDTQY

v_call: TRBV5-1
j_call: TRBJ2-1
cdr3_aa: ASNLELAGSPYNEQF

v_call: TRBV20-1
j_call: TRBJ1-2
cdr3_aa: SAREAFTYGYT

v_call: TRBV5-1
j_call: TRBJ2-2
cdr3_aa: ASAEGLRPGELF

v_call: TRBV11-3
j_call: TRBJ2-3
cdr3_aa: ASSGGLPGGTDTQY

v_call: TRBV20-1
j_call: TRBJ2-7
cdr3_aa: SALPGTGGGEQY

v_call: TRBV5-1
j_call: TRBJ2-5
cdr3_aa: ASSIWDSEETQY

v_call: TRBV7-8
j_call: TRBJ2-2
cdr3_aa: ASSPKPSLAGKGTGELF

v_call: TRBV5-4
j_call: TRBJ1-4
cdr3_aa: ASSPGGQGPATNEKLF

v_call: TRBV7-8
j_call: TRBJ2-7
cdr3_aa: ASSLAVGGSSYEQY

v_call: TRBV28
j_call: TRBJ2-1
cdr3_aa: ASSFVDRPYNEQF